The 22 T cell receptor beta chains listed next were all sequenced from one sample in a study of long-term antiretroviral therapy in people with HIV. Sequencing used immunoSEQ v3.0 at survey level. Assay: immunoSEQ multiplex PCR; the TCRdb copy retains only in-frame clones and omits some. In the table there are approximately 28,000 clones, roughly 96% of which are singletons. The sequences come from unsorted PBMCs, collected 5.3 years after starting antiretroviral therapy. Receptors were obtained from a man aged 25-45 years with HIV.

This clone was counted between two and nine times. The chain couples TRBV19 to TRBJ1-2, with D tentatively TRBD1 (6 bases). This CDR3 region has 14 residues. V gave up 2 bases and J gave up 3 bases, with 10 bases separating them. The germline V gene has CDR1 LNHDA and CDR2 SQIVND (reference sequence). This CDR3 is CASSIQGTDYGYTF. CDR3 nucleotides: TGTGCCAGTAGTATACAGGGGACGGACTATGGCTACACCTTC.

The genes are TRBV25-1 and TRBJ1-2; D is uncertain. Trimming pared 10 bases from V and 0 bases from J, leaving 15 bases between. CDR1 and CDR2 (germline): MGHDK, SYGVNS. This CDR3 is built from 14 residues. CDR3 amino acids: CANPPRETNYGYTF. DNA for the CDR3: TGTGCCAACCCCCCTAGGGAGACTAACTATGGCTACACCTTC.

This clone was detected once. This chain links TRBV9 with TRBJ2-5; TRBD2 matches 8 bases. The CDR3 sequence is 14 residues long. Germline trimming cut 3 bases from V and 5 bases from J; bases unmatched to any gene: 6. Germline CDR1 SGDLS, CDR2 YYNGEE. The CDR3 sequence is CASSGGLAWETQYF. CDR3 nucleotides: TGTGCCAGCAGCGGAGGACTAGCTTGGGAGACCCAGTACTTC. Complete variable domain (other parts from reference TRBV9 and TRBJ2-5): DSGVTQTPKHLITATGQRVTLRCSPRSGDLSVYWYQQSLDQGLQFLIQYYNGEERAKGNILERFSAQQFPDLHSELNLSSLELGDSALYFCASSGGLAWETQYFGPGTRLLVL.

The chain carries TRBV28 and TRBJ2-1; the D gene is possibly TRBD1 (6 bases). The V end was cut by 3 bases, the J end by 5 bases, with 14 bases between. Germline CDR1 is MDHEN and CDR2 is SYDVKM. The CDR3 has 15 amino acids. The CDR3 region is CASSFGQGPNNEQFF. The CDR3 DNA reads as TGTGCCAGCAGTTTCGGGCAGGGGCCAAACAATGAGCAGTTCTTC.

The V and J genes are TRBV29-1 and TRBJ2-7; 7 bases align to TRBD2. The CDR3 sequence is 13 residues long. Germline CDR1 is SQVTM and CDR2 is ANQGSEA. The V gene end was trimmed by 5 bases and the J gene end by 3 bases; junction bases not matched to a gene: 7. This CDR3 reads CSVWAGAGYEQYF. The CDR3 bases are TGCAGCGTTTGGGCGGGAGCCGGCTACGAGCAGTACTTC.

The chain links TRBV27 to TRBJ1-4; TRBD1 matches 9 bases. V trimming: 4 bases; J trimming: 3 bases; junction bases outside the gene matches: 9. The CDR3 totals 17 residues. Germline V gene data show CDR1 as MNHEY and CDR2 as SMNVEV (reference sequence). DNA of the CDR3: TGTGCCAGCAGTTCGATACAGGGGGCGCTTGCTAATGAAAAACTGTTTTTT. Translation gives CASSSIQGALANEKLFF. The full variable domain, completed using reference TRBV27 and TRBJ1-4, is EAQVTQNPRYLITVTGKKLTVTCSQNMNHEYMSWYRQDPGLGLRQIYYSMNVEVTDKGDVPEGYKVSRKEKRNFPLILESPSPNQTSLYFCASSSIQGALANEKLFFGSGTQLSVL.

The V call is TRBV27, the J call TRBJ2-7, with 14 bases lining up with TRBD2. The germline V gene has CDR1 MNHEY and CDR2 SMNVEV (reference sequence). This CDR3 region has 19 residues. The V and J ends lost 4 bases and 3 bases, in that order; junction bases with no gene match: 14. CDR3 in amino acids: CASSSWDSTGTSGSYEQYF. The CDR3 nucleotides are TGTGCCAGCAGTTCGTGGGACAGCACCGGGACTAGCGGGAGCTACGAGCAGTACTTC.

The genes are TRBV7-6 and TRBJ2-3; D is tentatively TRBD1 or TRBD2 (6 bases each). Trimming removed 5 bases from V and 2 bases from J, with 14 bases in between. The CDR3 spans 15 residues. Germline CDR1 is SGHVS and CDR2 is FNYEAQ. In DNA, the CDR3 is TGTGCCAGCAGCAGAGGGGGGAACCCCACAGATACGCAGTATTTT. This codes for CASSRGGNPTDTQYF.

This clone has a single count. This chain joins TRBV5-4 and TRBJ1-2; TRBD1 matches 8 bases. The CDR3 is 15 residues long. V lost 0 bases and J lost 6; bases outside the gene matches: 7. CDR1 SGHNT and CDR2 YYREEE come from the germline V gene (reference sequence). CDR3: CASSLAGTGQDGYTF. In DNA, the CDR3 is TGTGCCAGCAGCTTGGCCGGGACAGGACAGGATGGCTACACCTTC.

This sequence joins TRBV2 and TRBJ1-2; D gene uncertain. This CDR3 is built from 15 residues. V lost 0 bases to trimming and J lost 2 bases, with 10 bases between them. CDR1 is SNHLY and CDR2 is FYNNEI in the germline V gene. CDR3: CASSEAGRTNYGYTF. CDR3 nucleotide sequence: TGTGCCAGCAGTGAAGCTGGCAGGACGAACTATGGCTACACCTTC.

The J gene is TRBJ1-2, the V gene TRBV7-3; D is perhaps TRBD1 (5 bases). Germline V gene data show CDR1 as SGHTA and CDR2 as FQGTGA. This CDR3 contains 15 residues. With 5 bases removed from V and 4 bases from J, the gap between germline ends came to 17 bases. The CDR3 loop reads CASSPGSGAVYGYTF. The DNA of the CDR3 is TGTGCCAGCAGCCCGGGATCTGGGGCGGTCTATGGCTACACCTTC. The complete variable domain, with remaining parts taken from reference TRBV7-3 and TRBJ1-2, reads GAGVSQTPSNKVTEKGKYVELRCDPISGHTALYWYRQSLGQGPEFLIYFQGTGAADDSGLPNDRFFAVRPEGSVSTLKIQRTERGDSAVYLCASSPGSGAVYGYTFGSGTRLTVV.

In DNA, the CDR3 is TGTGCCAGCAGCAATGGGGGACAGGGGGCAGAAGAGCAGTACTTC. This sequence encodes CASSNGGQGAEEQYF. The V gene is TRBV21-1, the J gene TRBJ2-7; TRBD1 is taken as the D call from the table, unchecked against the DNA. TRBV21-1 is a pseudogene segment. The CDR3 sequence is 15 residues long.

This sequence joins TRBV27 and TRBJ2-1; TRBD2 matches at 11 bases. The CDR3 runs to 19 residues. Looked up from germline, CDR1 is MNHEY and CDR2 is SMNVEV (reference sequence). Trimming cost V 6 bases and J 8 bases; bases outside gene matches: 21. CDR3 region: CASSLFLGTSGSQGDEQFF. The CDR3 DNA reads TGTGCCAGCAGCCTTTTTTTGGGGACTAGCGGCTCCCAGGGGGATGAGCAGTTCTTC.

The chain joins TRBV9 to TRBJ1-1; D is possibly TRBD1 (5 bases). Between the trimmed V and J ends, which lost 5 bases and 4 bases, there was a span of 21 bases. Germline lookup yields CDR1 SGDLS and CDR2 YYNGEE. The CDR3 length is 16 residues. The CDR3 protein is CASRHVERGYGTEAFF. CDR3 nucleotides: TGTGCCAGCAGGCACGTTGAAAGGGGTTACGGCACTGAAGCTTTCTTT.

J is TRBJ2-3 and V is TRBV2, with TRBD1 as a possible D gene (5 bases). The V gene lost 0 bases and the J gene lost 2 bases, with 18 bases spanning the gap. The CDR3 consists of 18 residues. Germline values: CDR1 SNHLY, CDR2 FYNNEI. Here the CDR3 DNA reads TGTGCCAGCAGTGAAGCGAGCGCGCGGCAGGGTTTCACAGATACGCAGTATTTT. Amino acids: CASSEASARQGFTDTQYF.

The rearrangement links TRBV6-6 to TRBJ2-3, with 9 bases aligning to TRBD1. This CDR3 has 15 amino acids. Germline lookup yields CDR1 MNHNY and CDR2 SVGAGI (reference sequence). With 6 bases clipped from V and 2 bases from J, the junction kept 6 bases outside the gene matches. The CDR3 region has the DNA TGTGCCAGCAGCCAGACAGGGGGGGACACAGATACGCAGTATTTT. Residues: CASSQTGGDTDTQYF.

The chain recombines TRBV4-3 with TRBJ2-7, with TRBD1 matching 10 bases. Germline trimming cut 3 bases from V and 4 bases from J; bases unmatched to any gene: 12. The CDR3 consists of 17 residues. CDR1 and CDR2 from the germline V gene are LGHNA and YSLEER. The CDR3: CASSQDLMGQGRYEQYF. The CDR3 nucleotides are TGCGCCAGCAGCCAGGACCTTATGGGACAGGGGAGGTACGAGCAGTACTTC.

The CDR3 loop is CASSLGTGSNYGYTF. CDR3 DNA sequence: TGTGCCAGCAGCTTGGGGACAGGGTCCAACTATGGCTACACCTTC. The chain is built from TRBV5-6 and TRBJ1-2, with 8 bases lining up with TRBD1. Germline CDR1 is SGHDT and CDR2 is YYEEEE. The CDR3 consists of 15 residues. Losses at the gene ends were 0 bases for V and 2 bases for J; bases not matched to a gene: 3.

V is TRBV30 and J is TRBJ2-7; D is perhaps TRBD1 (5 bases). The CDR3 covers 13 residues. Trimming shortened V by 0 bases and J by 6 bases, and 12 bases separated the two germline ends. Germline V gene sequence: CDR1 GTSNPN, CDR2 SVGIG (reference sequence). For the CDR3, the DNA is TGTGCCTGGAGTGTATTGACAGCACGCGAGCAGTACTTC. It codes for CAWSVLTAREQYF.

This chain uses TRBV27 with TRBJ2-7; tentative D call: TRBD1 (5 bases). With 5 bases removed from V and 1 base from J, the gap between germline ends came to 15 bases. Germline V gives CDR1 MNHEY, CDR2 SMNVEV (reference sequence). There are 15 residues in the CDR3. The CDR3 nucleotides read TGTGCCAGCAGTCCCGACAGACTTTCATCCTACGAGCAGTACTTC. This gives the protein CASSPDRLSSYEQYF.

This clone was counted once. The CDR3 loop reads CASTTNAAGEETQYF. CDR3 DNA sequence: TGTGCCAGCACGACCAACGCGGCAGGGGAAGAGACCCAGTACTTC. This chain connects TRBV11-2 to TRBJ2-5; a possible D gene is TRBD1 (6 bases). V was shortened by 7 bases and J by 3 bases, with 18 bases between the two germline ends. The CDR3 is made up of 15 amino acids. Germline lookup yields CDR1 SGHAT and CDR2 FQNNGV.

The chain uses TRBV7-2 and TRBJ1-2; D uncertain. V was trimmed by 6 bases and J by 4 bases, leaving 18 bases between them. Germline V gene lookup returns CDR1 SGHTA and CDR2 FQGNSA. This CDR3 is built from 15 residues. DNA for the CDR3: TGTGCCAGCAGGGACCAGCCCGGGATCGCCTATGGCTACACCTTC. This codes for CASRDQPGIAYGYTF.